Listed below are T cell receptor beta chains from one sample, sequenced in a study of vaccination and CD4 T cells after COVID-19. Via MiXCR, TCRdb re-called the PCR reads, giving one row per CDR3 protein. Of about 5,200 distinct CDR3 sequences in the sample, roughly 27% were seen once. The antigens these receptors bind are not known. Sequenced here: CD4+ T cells from blood, cultured in vitro, sampled after SARS-CoV-2 vaccination. These receptors all stem from a human donor who had recovered from COVID-19. The conserved cysteine and the conserved F or W are not part of the CDR3 here. A D gene is named only where the DNA matches it firmly.

cdr3_aa j_call d_call v_call
ASSYTGGSGQPQH TRBJ1-5 TRBD1 TRBV5-5
ASSTRTGGETQY TRBJ2-5 TRBD1 TRBV6-1
ASSLLAGGATEAF TRBJ1-1 TRBD1 TRBV28
ASSHGGGTEAF TRBJ1-1 . TRBV18
SARDRSGDQPQH TRBJ1-5 . TRBV20-1
ASSLAGSGVSEQY TRBJ2-7 . TRBV7-2
SASALADTQY TRBJ2-3 . TRBV20-1
AAASGGQLYGYT TRBJ1-2 . TRBV28
SAGGGTGVNEQY TRBJ2-7 TRBD1 TRBV20-1
ASSEYPGQGTEAF TRBJ1-1 . TRBV6-1
ASSRLAGYEQY TRBJ2-7 TRBD2 TRBV6-2/TRBV6-3
ASTRGGAGRVTEAF TRBJ1-1 . TRBV6-1
SVARGDYGYT TRBJ1-2 TRBD1 TRBV29-1
ATSRGRGDSGRNEQY TRBJ2-7 TRBD2 TRBV15
ASSYDQGTSPLH TRBJ1-6 . TRBV6-5
ASGTTSTDTQY TRBJ2-3 . TRBV10-3
ASKDIMRTDTQY TRBJ2-3 . TRBV6-1
ASSLYGNQPQH TRBJ1-5 . TRBV28
ASSPTMALNYGYT TRBJ1-2 . TRBV7-9
ASSPLGVQETQY TRBJ2-5 . TRBV9
ATRDPMTDEQF TRBJ2-1 . TRBV6-1
ASSLISAYEQY TRBJ2-7 . TRBV5-8
ASSESRQGGEQY TRBJ2-7 . TRBV10-1